This T cell receptor (beta chain) was retrieved from a study of Graves' ophthalmopathy and Graves' hyperthyroidism. This clonotype was seen ten or more times. Other autoimmune diseases, uncontrolled infections, pregnancy or lactation led to the exclusion of patients. RNA transcripts yielded amplified TCR beta CDR3 regions. Investigators did first-round RT-PCR with HTBI primers, then second-round multiplex PCR. MiXCR was run by TCRdb on the multiplex PCR reads, yielding one entry per CDR3 protein. The sample holds about 620,000 distinct CDR3 sequences, about a fifth seen once. Looked up from germline, CDR1 is DFQATT and CDR2 is SNEGSKA (reference sequence). V gave up 5 bases and J gave up 1 base; unmatched junction bases: 8. This CDR3 region has 15 residues.

The rearrangement links TRBV20-1 to TRBJ1-5; TRBD1 matches at 7 bases. This receptor was obtained from a woman between 18 and 30 years old with stable Graves' hyperthyroidism. Some clones in this sample may be carry-over from other donors' samples. The sequenced sample was peripheral blood. DNA for the CDR3: TGCAGTGCTGACCCAGGACAGGTCAGCAATCAGCCCCAGCATTTT. Translation gives CSADPGQVSNQPQHF.